The entry that follows covers one T cell receptor beta chain sequence. Its antigen is unknown. Base qualities are not at hand, and no much larger clone is one base apart. This sample was included in a study of blood T cell repertoires in COVID-19 (dated by TCRdb to about 2020). Some background on the complete study: Samples covering the acute and convalescent phases of COVID-19 were provided by collaborators in the United States, Italy and Spain. The prospective study material was composed of cDNA or gDNA derived from T cells, B-cell-depleted T cells, or PBMCs. The dataset comprised deeply sampled blood TCRbeta repertoires from subjects exposed to, actively infected with, or recovered from COVID-19. The repertoires were released in a freely available public database meant as a resource for research on the immune response to SARS-CoV-2. Samples came from the ongoing ImmuneRACE study (first 160 participants) plus 1,254 subjects from 6 global collaborators. The sample metadata nearly always contained a de-identified subject ID, COVID-19 status, age in years and sex. Where available, HLA class I and class II types were obtained from metadata supplied by the sample provider rather than from assay-based typing.

TCRbeta CDR3 regions were amplified from genomic DNA using the immunoSEQ Assay, a bias-controlled multiplex PCR. For the original study's pipeline: Nucleated cell counts per sample were estimated from amplification of reference gene primers within the assay. To quantify the absolute abundance of each unique TCRbeta CDR3 rearrangement, sequence reads were collapsed and filtered. For each sample, productive Simpson clonality was calculated as the square root of Simpson's diversity index over productive rearrangements. Sourced from immuneACCESS, this table was stored by TCRdb with only in-frame sequences that have V and J called. A share of the clones is absent; for the studies checked, an unresolved V gene accounts for under half, and the remainder has no known explanation. The D gene and trimming were derived from the DNA, and the V and J assignments and clone size from that table. The sample contains approximately 110,000 clones, approximately 80% of them found a single time. The top ten constitute more than 8% of the sample.

Here is what the overall study found, with its caveats: The quantity of clinical and demographic metadata differed by source and by participant and was supplied without curation.

Each collaborating institution followed its own protocols to collect whole blood in K2EDTA tubes. For TCRbeta analysis, collaborator samples were shipped as frozen whole blood, as isolated PBMCs, or as DNA extracted from either sample type. For this chain, trimming is 4 bases at the V end and 6 bases at the J end, and the number of junction bases without a gene match is 11. According to the germline V gene, CDR1 reads MGHRA and CDR2 reads YSYEKL. From the cysteine up to the phenylalanine, the CDR3 has a length of 15 residues. Only CDR3 DNA remains: 45 bases, in frame from the first base. This TCR was sampled from a woman in her 70s with acute or convalescent COVID-19. Specimen: peripheral blood. The rearrangement combines TRBV4-1 with TRBJ1-1; the junction holds 7 bases that match TRBD1. The CDR3 sequence is CASSPQYRGRAEAFF. The DNA is as follows: TGCGCCAGCAGCCCTCAATACAGGGGTAGGGCTGAAGCTTTCTTT.